These T cell receptor beta chains were read from a single sample in a study of metastatic and nonmetastatic thyroid tumors. TCRdb reassembled clones from the PCR reads with MiXCR. Found here are 30,000 to 45,000 clones, approximately 20% of them singletons; the top ten hold 18%. Sequencing was performed on blood. These receptors were taken from a female donor with papillary thyroid cancer or a benign thyroid nodule (not recorded which). Some clones in this sample may be carry-over from other donors' samples. The CDR3 runs from the conserved cysteine through the conserved F or W. A D gene is named only where the DNA matches it firmly. Clone size is shown for a subset of rows, as once, few, many or a class of expanded clone.

v_call	d_call	clone_size	j_call	cdr3_nt	cdr3_aa
TRBV12-3/TRBV12-4	-	few	TRBJ2-5	TGTGCCAGCAGTAACATGAAAGGGGAGACCCAGTACTTC	CASSNMKGETQYF
TRBV10-3	TRBD2	many	TRBJ2-7	TGTGCCATCAGTACTAGCGGGGCCAAATACGAGCAGTACTTC	CAISTSGAKYEQYF
TRBV11-3	TRBD2	many	TRBJ2-1	TGTGCCAGCAGCTTAGCTGCGGGAGGGGGGGGTGAGCAGTTCTTC	CASSLAAGGGGEQFF
TRBV2	-	-	TRBJ1-2	TGTGCCAGCATTGAAAAGGTGGTAGAGTTCTATGGCTACACCTTC	CASIEKVVEFYGYTF
TRBV6-1	-	few	TRBJ2-1	TGTGCCAGCAGTGAAGTGGATTGTAACCATGAGCAGTTCTTC	CASSEVDCNHEQFF
TRBV20-1	-	-	TRBJ2-7	TGCAGTGCTAGACCCCGGGGGACGATAACATACCTCGAGCAGTACTTC	CSARPRGTITYLEQYF
TRBV2	TRBD2	-	TRBJ2-7	TGTGCCAGCAGTGGGGGTCTAGCGGGCTCCTACGAGCAGTACTTC	CASSGGLAGSYEQYF
TRBV28	-	-	TRBJ1-4	TGTGCCAGCAGTTTCCAGGGTAGGAAAAATGAAAAACTGTTTTTT	CASSFQGRKNEKLFF
TRBV20-1	-	many	TRBJ2-1	TGCAGTGCTAGCGATAGCGAAGGGGGTTCCTACAATGAGCAGTTCTTC	CSASDSEGGSYNEQFF
TRBV20-1	-	-	TRBJ2-7	TGCAGCGCTAGAGATGGGGAAGGGCCTCCTGACGAGCAGTACTTC	CSARDGEGPPDEQYF
TRBV19	TRBD2	many	TRBJ2-3	TGTGCCAGTAGCGCCAAAGGACTAGCGGGAAGGATCACAGATACGCAGTATTTT	CASSAKGLAGRITDTQYF
TRBV28	TRBD1	many	TRBJ2-7	TGTGCCAGCAGTGGTATCGGGGACAGTCTCGAGCAGTACTTC	CASSGIGDSLEQYF
TRBV11-1	TRBD1	-	TRBJ2-3	TGTGCCAGCAGCCTCGGGACAGGGGGGACAGATACGCGGTATTTT	CASSLGTGGTDTRYF
TRBV2	-	-	TRBJ1-2	TGTGCCAGCAGTGATGGCAGGGAAAAATATGGCTACACCTTC	CASSDGREKYGYTF
TRBV27	-	many	TRBJ2-7	TGTGCCAGCAGTTTTGGGGGCGAGCAGTACTTC	CASSFGGEQYF
TRBV11-1	TRBD2	-	TRBJ2-7	TGTGCCAGCAGTTCCCCGACTAGCGGCTTCTCCTACGAGCAGTACTTC	CASSSPTSGFSYEQYF
TRBV4-2	-	-	TRBJ1-1	TGTGCCAGCAGCCAAGGAGTACACACTGTTAACACTGAAGCTTTCTTT	CASSQGVHTVNTEAFF
TRBV18	-	many	TRBJ1-6	TGTGCCAGCTCACAGCTTAGTGATTCACCCCTCCACTTT	CASSQLSDSPLHF
TRBV6-2/TRBV6-3	-	many	TRBJ2-2	TGTGCCAGCAAGACGACGGGAATGAACACCGGGGAGCTGTTTTTT	CASKTTGMNTGELFF
TRBV9	-	-	TRBJ2-1	TGTGCCAGCAGAGTGGCTGCTAGCAATGAGCAGTTCTTC	CASRVAASNEQFF